This T cell receptor (beta chain) emerged from a study of shared clonotypes between healthy human individuals. The study, taken as a whole, reports: Clonotype sharing across a handful of donors was observed for 4.5% to 6.5% of naive CD4 clonotypes.

This CDR3 has 14 residues. The germline V gene encodes CDR1 MDHEN and CDR2 SYDVKM. Trimming removed 3 bases at V and 7 bases at J, with 16 bases between. To note about this clone: The antigen remains undetermined.

The table came from immunoSEQ multiplex PCR; TCRdb's copy has only in-frame clones and leaves some out. The data contain a few million clones, 92% of them singletons. The chain recombines TRBV28 with TRBJ2-7, with TRBD1 as a possible D gene (6 bases). This clonotype was obtained from a man between 18 and 29 years old in good health. Some clones in this sample may be carry-over from other donors' samples. The material sequenced was naive CD4+ T cells from PBMCs. The sample's subset: CD45RA+ positively selected. CDR3 amino acids: CASSFPQGLREQYF. DNA for the CDR3: TGTGCCAGCAGTTTCCCGCAGGGGCTGCGTGAGCAGTACTTC.